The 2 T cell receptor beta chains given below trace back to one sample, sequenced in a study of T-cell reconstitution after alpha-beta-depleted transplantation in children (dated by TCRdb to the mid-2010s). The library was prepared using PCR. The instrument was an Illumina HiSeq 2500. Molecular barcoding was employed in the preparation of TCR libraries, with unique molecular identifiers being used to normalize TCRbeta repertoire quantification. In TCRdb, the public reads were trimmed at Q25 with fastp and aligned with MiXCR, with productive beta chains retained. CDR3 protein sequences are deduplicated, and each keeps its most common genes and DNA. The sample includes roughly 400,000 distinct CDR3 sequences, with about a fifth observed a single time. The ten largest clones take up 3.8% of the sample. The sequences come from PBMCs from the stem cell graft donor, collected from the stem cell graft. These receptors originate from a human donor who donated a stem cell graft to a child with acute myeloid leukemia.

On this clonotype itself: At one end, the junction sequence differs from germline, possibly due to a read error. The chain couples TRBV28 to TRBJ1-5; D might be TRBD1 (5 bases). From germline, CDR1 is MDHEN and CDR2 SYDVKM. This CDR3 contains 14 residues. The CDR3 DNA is TGCGCCAGCAACTGGGGGTTTGGCAATCAGCCCCAGCATTTT. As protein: CASNWGFGNQPQHF.

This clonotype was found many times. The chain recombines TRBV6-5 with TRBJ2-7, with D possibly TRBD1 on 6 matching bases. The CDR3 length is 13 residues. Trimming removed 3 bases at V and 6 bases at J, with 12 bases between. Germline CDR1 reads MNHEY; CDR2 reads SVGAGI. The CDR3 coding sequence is TGTGCCAGCAGTTATTCCCGGGACACCGAGCAGTACTTC. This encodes CASSYSRDTEQYF.